The next 11 T cell receptor beta chains were all read from a single sample in a study of T cell responses to AZD1222 COVID-19 vaccine. Produced via immunoSEQ multiplex PCR; TCRdb's table is partial and in-frame only. The profile covers 160,000 or so clones, with about 91% appearing a single time and 1.9% taken by the ten largest. This material consisted of peripheral blood, taken on day 0 of AZD1222 vaccination. The receptors shown here come from an adult in good health.

The chain couples TRBV11-2 to TRBJ2-7, with D possibly being TRBD1 (5 bases). V was pared by 4 bases and J by 3 bases, with 22 bases between. The CDR3 has 17 amino acids. Germline CDR1 and CDR2: SGHAT and FQNNGV. The CDR3 here is CASSSPGQSRRNYEQYF. CDR3 nucleotide sequence: TGTGCCAGCAGCTCCCCAGGGCAAAGTAGGCGGAACTACGAGCAGTACTTC.

This clone came up once. V is TRBV6-5 and J is TRBJ1-2; D is unresolved. Looked up from germline, CDR1 is MNHEY and CDR2 is SVGAGI. V was shortened by 6 bases and J by 3 bases, with 14 bases between the two germline ends. This CDR3 spans 14 amino acids. CDR3 bases: TGTGCCAGCAGAGCTAGGAGCCCCGACTATGGCTACACCTTC. This sequence encodes CASRARSPDYGYTF.

The chain employs TRBV20-1 and TRBJ2-7; 9 bases agree with TRBD2. Losses at the gene ends were 3 bases for V and 3 bases for J; bases not matched to a gene: 9. This CDR3 is built from 15 residues. CDR1 and CDR2 from the germline V gene are DFQATT and SNEGSKA (reference sequence). CDR3 bases: TGCAGTGCTAGTGCCCCAGCGGGGGGTGTCTACGAGCAGTACTTC. Residues: CSASAPAGGVYEQYF.

The chain carries TRBV7-3 and TRBJ2-3; either TRBD1 or TRBD2 may fit D (5 bases each). The V end was cut by 4 bases, the J end by 3 bases, with 14 bases between. CDR1 and CDR2 from the germline V gene are SGHTA and FQGTGA. The CDR3 runs 15 residues. The chain's CDR3 is CASSSGDGKTDTQYF. CDR3 DNA: TGTGCCAGCAGCTCCGGGGACGGCAAAACAGATACGCAGTATTTT. Combining the CDR3 with reference TRBV7-3 and TRBJ2-3 gives the whole variable domain GAGVSQTPSNKVTEKGKYVELRCDPISGHTALYWYRQSLGQGPEFLIYFQGTGAADDSGLPNDRFFAVRPEGSVSTLKIQRTERGDSAVYLCASSSGDGKTDTQYFGPGTRLTVL.

This sequence joins TRBV10-3 and TRBJ1-1, with TRBD1 as a possible D gene (6 bases). Germline assignment: CDR1 ENHRY and CDR2 SYGVKD. The CDR3 loop spans 13 amino acids. V shed 4 bases and J shed 4 bases, with 10 bases lying between them. CDR3 sequence reads: CAISGGGGTEAFF. For the CDR3, the DNA is TGTGCCATCAGTGGGGGAGGGGGCACTGAAGCTTTCTTT.

This clone was detected only a few times. V is TRBV7-2 and J is TRBJ2-1, with D possibly matching TRBD2 (5 bases). The germline V and J ends were trimmed by 6 bases and 3 bases, with 15 bases remaining between them. The CDR3 is 15 amino acids. Germline values: CDR1 SGHTA, CDR2 FQGNSA. The CDR3 sequence: CASRLELGNYNEQFF. CDR3 nucleotide sequence: TGTGCCAGCAGATTGGAACTAGGGAACTACAATGAGCAGTTCTTC.

This clone was picked up one time. The chain is built from TRBV4-1 and TRBJ2-5; no reliable D call. V lost 0 bases to trimming and J lost 5 bases, with 16 bases between them. The CDR3 consists of 16 residues. Germline V lookup: CDR1 MGHRA, CDR2 YSYEKL. Here the CDR3 reads CASSQDSRAPTETQYF. In DNA form, the CDR3 reads TGCGCCAGCAGCCAAGATTCACGGGCCCCGACGGAGACCCAGTACTTC.

V gene TRBV28 combines with J gene TRBJ2-1; D is perhaps TRBD2 (6 bases). The CDR3 is made up of 15 amino acids. V shed 4 bases and J shed 6 bases, with 16 bases lying between them. Germline V gives CDR1 MDHEN, CDR2 SYDVKM. This CDR3 is CASSSRGKVGNEQFF. The CDR3 DNA reads as TGTGCCAGCAGTTCCCGCGGGAAGGTCGGCAATGAGCAGTTCTTC.

The rearrangement uses TRBV19 and TRBJ1-5; weak D call: TRBD1 (6 bases). V gave up 7 bases and J gave up 4 bases, with 11 bases separating them. The CDR3 loop spans 13 amino acids. Germline loops: CDR1 LNHDA, CDR2 SQIVND (reference sequence). This CDR3 is CASKGQGNQPQHF. CDR3 sequence (DNA): TGTGCCAGTAAGGGGCAGGGGAATCAGCCCCAGCATTTT.

This sequence joins TRBV20-1 and TRBJ2-7, with 8 bases lining up with TRBD2. The V and J ends lost 3 bases and 2 bases, in that order; junction bases with no gene match: 3. CDR1 and CDR2 (germline): DFQATT, SNEGSKA (reference sequence). The CDR3 extends over 13 amino acids. CDR3 sequence reads: CSASPGGPYEQYF. The CDR3 region has the DNA TGCAGTGCTAGTCCGGGAGGGCCCTACGAGCAGTACTTC.

The rearrangement joins TRBV4-1 to TRBJ1-3; D gene unclear. V was shortened by 0 bases and J by 4 bases, with 4 bases between the two germline ends. Germline CDR1 reads MGHRA; CDR2 reads YSYEKL. The CDR3 is 13 amino acids. The DNA for the CDR3 is TGCGCCAGCAGCCAAGATGGGGGAAACACCATATATTTT. Translation gives CASSQDGGNTIYF.